What follows are 11 T cell receptor beta chains derived from one specimen sequenced in a study of cytomegalovirus exposure and HLA in healthy donors (dated by TCRdb to 2017 to 2019). Libraries came from the immunoSEQ multiplex PCR assay. For the multiplex PCR, a mixture combining 60 forward primers for TCR Vbeta segments and 13 reverse primers for TCR Jbeta segments was used. The table was pulled from immuneACCESS by TCRdb, which kept in-frame rearrangements only. Such tables lose some clones; where checked, under half of the loss comes from unresolved V genes, and the rest has no known cause. The sample table contains 55,000 to 75,000 clones; only one count was recorded for approximately 81% of them. Approximately 7% of the sample comes from the top ten. Sequences were obtained from PBMCs. The receptors originated from a woman in her 30s in good health and CMV-seropositive.

The chain employs TRBV28 and TRBJ2-7; 12 bases map to TRBD2. The CDR3 contains 13 residues. Germline values: CDR1 MDHEN, CDR2 SYDVKM. J gave up 8 bases and V 4 bases, and 3 bases lay outside the gene matches. The CDR3 loop reads CASSSSGRVQQYF. The DNA of the CDR3 is TGTGCCAGCAGTTCTAGCGGGAGGGTCCAGCAGTACTTC. Looking up the rest from reference TRBV28 and TRBJ2-7 gives the full variable domain: DVKVTQSSRYLVKRTGEKVFLECVQDMDHENMFWYRQDPGLGLRLIYFSYDVKMKEKGDIPEGYSVSREKKERFSLILESASTNQTSMYLCASSSSGRVQQYFGPGTRLTVT.

The chain has TRBV28 and TRBJ2-7; TRBD1 is a possible D gene (6 bases). The V gene's germline CDR1 is MDHEN and CDR2 SYDVKM. Trimming took off 3 bases at V and 10 bases at J, with 22 bases between the two ends. The CDR3 runs 15 residues. CDR3 DNA sequence: TGTGCCAGCAGTTTTGGGCGCACAGGGCAGACTGGCCAGTACTTC. Translating it yields CASSFGRTGQTGQYF.

The chain is built from TRBV28 and TRBJ2-5; 8 nucleotides agree with TRBD2. Germline loops: CDR1 MDHEN, CDR2 SYDVKM. J was trimmed by 5 bases and V by 3 bases; bases with no gene match: 17. There are 18 residues in the CDR3. CDR3 DNA: TGTGCCAGCAGTTTCCGGCGGGCGAGCGGGAGTCCGGGTGAGACCCAGTACTTC. Protein product: CASSFRRASGSPGETQYF.

This clone was seen more than once but under ten times. V is TRBV29-1 and J is TRBJ2-6, with D tentatively TRBD1 (5 bases). Per germline, CDR1 SQVTM and CDR2 ANQGSEA. The CDR3 loop spans 14 amino acids. The ends were cut back, 8 bases at V and 0 bases at J, with 11 bases in the middle. The CDR3 sequence is CSIIDSSGANVLTF. DNA of the CDR3: TGCAGCATTATCGACAGCTCTGGGGCCAACGTCCTGACTTTC.

CDR3 protein: CSVEDSASGGRNTQYF. For the CDR3, the DNA is TGCAGCGTTGAAGATTCGGCTAGCGGGGGGCGGAATACGCAGTATTTT. The rearrangement uses TRBV29-1 and TRBJ2-3; 11 bases map to TRBD2. The CDR3 runs 16 residues. CDR1 SQVTM and CDR2 ANQGSEA come from the germline V gene. Unmatched junction bases numbered 9, after V lost 0 bases and J lost 7 bases.

In the case of this clone: The junction departs from germline at one end; a sequencing error may be responsible. This rearrangement joins TRBV25-1 to TRBJ1-3; D remains ambiguous. Germline CDR1 and CDR2: MGHDK and SYGVNS. The CDR3 has 15 amino acids. The CDR3, as DNA: TGTGCCAGCAGTCAGACAACAATTAATGGAAGCACCATATATTTT. It is translated as CASSQTTINGSTIYF. The full variable domain, completed using reference TRBV25-1 and TRBJ1-3, is EADIYQTPRYLVIGTGKKITLECSQTMGHDKMYWYQQDPGMELHLIHYSYGVNSTEKGDLSSESTVSRIRTEHFPLTLESARPSHTSQYLCASSQTTINGSTIYFGEGSWLTVV.

The chain has TRBV4-2 and TRBJ2-2; D is perhaps TRBD1 (6 bases). The CDR3 has 17 amino acids. Trimming removed 3 bases at V and 0 bases at J, with 14 bases between. The V gene's germline CDR1 is LGHNA and CDR2 YNFKEQ. CDR3: CASSHLGQPPNTGELFF. In nucleotides, the CDR3 is TGTGCCAGCAGCCACTTGGGACAACCTCCGAACACCGGGGAGCTGTTTTTT.

The chain has TRBV5-8 and TRBJ2-3; 10 bases fit TRBD1. The ends lost 4 bases at V and 5 bases at J; junction bases unmatched: 4. From germline, CDR1 is SGHTS and CDR2 YDEGEE. This CDR3 is 14 amino acids long. CDR3 nucleotides: TGTGCCAGCAGCAGACAGGGGGCTGGAGATACGCAGTATTTT. It is translated as CASSRQGAGDTQYF.

The CDR3 spells CAWSVQGGEQYF. CDR3 nucleotide sequence: TGTGCCTGGAGTGTACAGGGCGGCGAGCAGTACTTC. The V and J genes are TRBV30 and TRBJ2-7; D might be TRBD1 (6 bases). The germline V gene has CDR1 GTSNPN and CDR2 SVGIG (reference sequence). This CDR3 contains 12 residues. V gave up 0 bases and J gave up 6 bases, with 9 bases separating them.

This clone has just one count. The chain links TRBV7-6 to TRBJ2-1; 14 bases are shared with TRBD2. Germline values: CDR1 SGHVS, CDR2 FNYEAQ. The CDR3 runs to 16 residues. V was pared by 5 bases and J by 8 bases, with 8 bases of the junction left unmatched. The CDR3 loop reads CASSQEGTSGRHEQFF. CDR3 DNA: TGTGCCAGCAGCCAAGAGGGGACTAGCGGGAGACATGAGCAGTTCTTC.

The chain couples TRBV30 to TRBJ2-7, with TRBD1 matching over 7 bases. CDR3 length: 14 amino acids. The V segment lost 1 base and the J segment 0 bases; nucleotides outside the gene matches: 3. Germline values: CDR1 GTSNPN, CDR2 SVGIG (reference sequence). The CDR3 DNA sequence: TGTGCCTGGAGTGGAGGGGACAGCTCCTACGAGCAGTACTTC. The encoded protein is CAWSGGDSSYEQYF.